Following are 9 T cell receptor beta chains from one sample sequenced in a study of OX40 agonist ivuxolimab in advanced cancers. The data were produced by immunoSEQ multiplex PCR, yet TCRdb's version contains in-frame clones alone and is incomplete. Of tens of thousands of clones listed, around 90% were seen once; the top ten hold more than 1.5%. The source was CD4+ or CD8+ T cells sorted from blood, collected in a trial of the OX40 agonist ivuxolimab. The receptor set was obtained from an adult with an advanced solid tumor such as melanoma, head and neck, liver or kidney cancer.

The chain links TRBV30 to TRBJ1-4; TRBD1 might be the D (5 bases). This CDR3 spans 14 amino acids. Trimming removed 4 bases from V and 7 bases from J, with 16 bases in between. Germline lookup yields CDR1 GTSNPN and CDR2 SVGIG (reference sequence). CDR3 bases: TGTGCCTGGACCCAGGACCACGGGGGTGAAAAACTGTTTTTT. It yields the protein CAWTQDHGGEKLFF.

This chain links TRBV6-6 with TRBJ2-3; no firm D call. This CDR3 contains 14 residues. CDR1 is MNHNY, CDR2 SVGAGI, per germline (reference sequence). Trimming left V 3 bases short and J 3 bases short, with 10 bases between. The CDR3 nucleotides read TGTGCCAGCAGTTATCATCCAGGAACAGATACGCAGTATTTT. Its translation: CASSYHPGTDTQYF.

This sequence joins TRBV5-7 and TRBJ2-7; D remains ambiguous. TRBV5-7 is reported as an ORF; its role is uncertain. The CDR3 runs 14 residues. Trimming shortened V by 2 bases and J by 2 bases, and 11 bases separated the two germline ends. In DNA form, the CDR3 reads TGTGCCAGCAGCTTAAACTGGCGCCCCTACGAGCAGTACTTC. Its translation: CASSLNWRPYEQYF.

This clone came up once. CDR3 in amino acids: CASSSSLAGGPNEQFF. CDR3 sequence (DNA): TGCGCCAGCAGCTCATCACTAGCGGGAGGTCCAAATGAGCAGTTCTTC. This chain links TRBV5-1 with TRBJ2-1; 12 positions agree with TRBD2. CDR1 SGHRS and CDR2 YFSETQ come from the germline V gene. Trimming took 3 bases from V and 7 from J; bases not matched to a gene: 8. The CDR3 runs to 16 residues.

This clone showed up just a few times. The rearrangement uses TRBV7-9 and TRBJ2-1; a weak D match, TRBD2 (6 bases). The CDR3 is 14 amino acids. The germline CDR1 and CDR2 sequences are SEHNR and FQNEAQ (reference sequence). V lost 1 base to trimming and J lost 4 bases, with 8 bases between them. CDR3: CASSLGGVYNEQFF. The CDR3 DNA sequence: TGTGCCAGCAGCTTAGGGGGGGTTTACAATGAGCAGTTCTTC.

This clone occurred a few times. The chain carries TRBV19 and TRBJ2-7; D may correspond to TRBD1 or TRBD2 (6 bases each). Trimming left V 4 bases short and J 3 bases short, with 25 bases between. Germline CDR1 LNHDA, CDR2 SQIVND (reference sequence). The CDR3 spans 18 residues. The CDR3 DNA follows: TGTGCCAGTAGTACGGACCCAAATCTGGGGGGCCGCCTCTACGAGCAGTACTTC. Protein product: CASSTDPNLGGRLYEQYF.

J is TRBJ2-7 and V is TRBV19; D not resolved. The CDR3 loop spans 14 amino acids. Trimming cost V 5 bases and J 0 bases, with 11 bases left between them. The germline V gene encodes CDR1 LNHDA and CDR2 SQIVND (reference sequence). DNA for the CDR3: TGTGCCAGTAGTGTACGGATGAGCTCCTACGAGCAGTACTTC. This encodes CASSVRMSSYEQYF.

The chain employs TRBV28 and TRBJ1-4, with unresolved D. Trimming shortened V by 7 bases and J by 0 bases, and 9 bases separated the two germline ends. The CDR3 covers 14 residues. CDR1 and CDR2 from the germline V gene are MDHEN and SYDVKM. The CDR3 DNA follows: TGTGCCAGCACCGACGGCGCAACTAATGAAAAACTGTTTTTT. Translating it yields CASTDGATNEKLFF.

The rearrangement uses TRBV7-8 and TRBJ2-7, with a weak D call TRBD2 (5 bases). Per germline, CDR1 SGHVS and CDR2 FQNEAQ. V shed 5 bases and J shed 1 base, with 18 bases lying between them. This CDR3 is 16 amino acids long. Here the CDR3 reads CASSRVGVTASYEQYF. CDR3 DNA: TGTGCCAGCAGCCGCGTCGGGGTTACGGCTTCCTACGAGCAGTACTTC.